This is a list of T cell receptor beta chains from one sample in a study of blood T cells in healthy people across ages. TCRdb reprocessed the 5' RACE reads with MiXCR, giving one entry per CDR3 protein. The sample lists hundreds of thousands of distinct CDR3 sequences, 40% to 50% seen once, with approximately 19% in the top ten. Specimen: blood. These receptor sequences come from a man in his fifties or sixties in good health. Each CDR3 is given with its conserved first and last residue. A D gene is named only where the DNA matches it firmly. Size tells how often a clone was seen (once, few, many) or the class of an expanded clone, and some rows leave it out.

d_call	cdr3_length	clone_size	v_call	j_call	cdr3_aa	cdr3_nt
.	14	few	TRBV7-9	TRBJ1-1	CAGETRQLNTEAFF	TGTGCCGGAGAAACCCGACAATTGAACACTGAAGCTTTCTTT
TRBD2	16	.	TRBV29-1	TRBJ2-5	CSVSTGGARGQETQYF	TGCAGCGTGAGCACGGGAGGGGCCAGGGGCCAAGAGACCCAGTACTTC
.	16	once	TRBV6-2/TRBV6-3	TRBJ1-5	CASSYSSILSNQPQHF	TGTGCCAGCAGTTACTCATCCATTCTCAGCAATCAGCCCCAGCATTTT
.	16	.	TRBV4-3	TRBJ2-1	CASSQGSGEGFNEQFF	TGCGCCAGCAGCCAAGGGTCAGGGGAGGGTTTTAATGAGCAGTTCTTC
.	14	.	TRBV20-1	TRBJ2-5	CSARDLGRGETQYF	TGCAGTGCTAGAGATCTAGGCAGGGGAGAGACCCAGTACTTC
.	17	.	TRBV4-3	TRBJ1-4	CASSQGFADQTNEKLFF	TGCGCCAGCAGCCAAGGATTTGCAGATCAAACTAATGAAAAACTGTTTTTT
TRBD1	16	.	TRBV5-1	TRBJ1-6	CASSLAGQTYNSPLHF	TGCGCCAGCAGCTTGGCGGGACAGACCTATAATTCACCCCTCCACTTT
.	13	few	TRBV6-9	TRBJ1-4	CASSMGLSEKLFF	TGTGCCAGCAGCATGGGACTATCCGAAAAACTGTTTTTT
.	15	few	TRBV3-1	TRBJ2-3	CASSTRFGLTDTQYF	TGTGCCAGCAGCACACGTTTCGGCCTCACAGATACGCAGTATTTT
TRBD1	12	.	TRBV6-2/TRBV6-3	TRBJ2-7	CASRDRQKEQYF	TGTGCCTCCCGGGACAGGCAAAAAGAGCAGTACTTC
TRBD2	15	many	TRBV11-2	TRBJ2-1	CASSPRLAGEYPQFF	TGTGCCAGCAGCCCGCGGCTAGCGGGGGAGTATCCGCAGTTCTTC
.	14	many	TRBV12-3/TRBV12-4	TRBJ2-1	CASSFTGSYNEQFF	TGTGCCAGCAGTTTCACAGGGTCCTACAATGAGCAGTTCTTC
TRBD2	11	few	TRBV30	TRBJ2-7	CASRLADEQYF	TGTGCCTCGAGACTAGCGGACGAGCAGTACTTC
TRBD1	15	.	TRBV11-3	TRBJ2-7	CASSLRGAGGNEQYF	TGTGCCAGCAGCTTACGAGGGGCAGGGGGAAATGAGCAGTACTTC
.	15	many	TRBV7-2	TRBJ2-6	CASSLGPSGANVLTF	TGTGCCAGCAGCTTAGGTCCCTCTGGGGCCAACGTCCTGACTTTC
.	14	few	TRBV9	TRBJ1-1	CASSVVTGRTEAFF	TGTGCCAGCAGCGTAGTCACAGGGCGGACTGAAGCTTTCTTT
.	15	.	TRBV7-9	TRBJ2-1	CASSDGDQKPNEQFF	TGTGCCAGCAGCGACGGGGACCAAAAGCCCAATGAGCAGTTCTTC
TRBD1	15	few	TRBV29-1	TRBJ2-7	CSVEVTGTSAYEQYF	TGCAGCGTTGAAGTGACAGGGACCTCAGCCTACGAGCAGTACTTC
.	14	.	TRBV20-1	TRBJ2-7	CSAGRGQGAYEQYF	TGCAGTGCTGGGAGGGGGCAGGGAGCCTACGAGCAGTACTTC
TRBD1	18	many	TRBV7-2	TRBJ2-6	CASAQPGQGSSGANVLTF	TGTGCCAGCGCGCAGCCGGGACAGGGATCTTCTGGGGCCAACGTCCTGACTTTC
.	15	few	TRBV5-5	TRBJ2-4	CASRIQASAKNIQYF	TGTGCCAGTAGGATCCAGGCGTCGGCCAAAAACATTCAGTACTTC
TRBD2	17	few	TRBV7-2	TRBJ2-5	CASSFLTSGGPKQTQYF	TGTGCCAGCAGCTTCCTGACTAGCGGGGGGCCAAAACAGACCCAGTACTTC
TRBD2	12	.	TRBV11-2	TRBJ2-3	CASRFGRDTQYF	TGTGCCAGCAGGTTCGGGAGGGATACGCAGTATTTT
.	16	.	TRBV11-2	TRBJ2-7	CASSFSYGTREYGQYF	TGTGCCAGCAGCTTCTCCTACGGGACAAGGGAGTACGGGCAGTACTTC
TRBD2	15	.	TRBV6-2/TRBV6-3	TRBJ2-1	CASRRLAGGGNEQFF	TGTGCCAGCAGGAGACTAGCGGGGGGGGGCAATGAGCAGTTCTTC
.	16	many	TRBV5-1	TRBJ1-1	CASRRQLLLPDTEAFF	TGCGCCAGCAGGCGACAGTTACTCCTCCCGGACACTGAAGCTTTCTTT
TRBD1	16	.	TRBV11-1	TRBJ1-1	CASSFPGQGAITEAFF	TGTGCCAGCAGTTTCCCGGGACAGGGGGCGATAACTGAAGCTTTCTTT
.	14	many	TRBV4-3	TRBJ2-7	CASSPPGRSYEQYF	TGCGCCAGCAGCCCCCCAGGGAGGTCCTACGAGCAGTACTTC
TRBD1	17	.	TRBV19	TRBJ1-5	CATTGDRAKGSNQPQHF	TGTGCCACGACAGGGGACAGGGCTAAGGGTAGCAATCAGCCCCAGCATTTT
TRBD2	15	.	TRBV9	TRBJ2-7	CASSPYGGGFEEQYF	TGTGCCAGCAGCCCCTATGGCGGGGGGTTCGAGGAGCAGTACTTC
.	11	many	TRBV10-3	TRBJ2-5	CAISGGETQYF	TGTGCCATCAGTGGGGGAGAGACCCAGTACTTC
.	16	.	TRBV5-1	TRBJ1-1	CASSLAIARGNTEAFF	TGCGCCAGCAGCTTGGCCATTGCCAGGGGGAACACTGAAGCTTTCTTT
TRBD1	16	.	TRBV28	TRBJ1-2	CASSLSTTQGTDGYTF	TGTGCCAGCAGTTTATCTACCACACAGGGGACCGATGGCTACACCTTC
TRBD1	15	.	TRBV7-2	TRBJ1-1	CTSSVDQGALPEAFF	TGTACCAGCAGCGTTGACCAGGGGGCCCTCCCTGAAGCTTTCTTT
.	17	.	TRBV27	TRBJ2-2	CASSLGAGFVDTGELFF	TGTGCCAGCAGTTTAGGGGCCGGGTTCGTGGACACCGGGGAGCTGTTTTTT
.	14	.	TRBV3-1	TRBJ1-2	CASRPLEGNYGYTF	TGTGCCAGCAGACCCTTAGAGGGGAACTATGGCTACACCTTC
.	15	.	TRBV7-9	TRBJ2-1	CASSSGGDYFNEQFF	TGTGCCAGCAGTTCAGGGGGGGACTATTTCAATGAGCAGTTCTTC
TRBD1	14	.	TRBV6-2/TRBV6-3	TRBJ2-5	CASSYRGLYNEQYF	TGTGCCAGCAGTTACAGGGGGCTCTACAATGAGCAGTACTTC
.	17	.	TRBV27	TRBJ1-2	CASSSHTSGAATHGYTF	TGTGCCAGCAGTTCTCATACGTCGGGGGCCGCAACCCATGGCTACACCTTC
.	16	.	TRBV4-3	TRBJ2-2	CASSQDMGRKTGELFF	TGCGCCAGCAGCCAAGATATGGGGAGGAAAACCGGGGAGCTGTTTTTT
.	14	.	TRBV3-1	TRBJ2-5	CASSQDWGQETQYF	TGTGCCAGCAGCCAAGATTGGGGGCAAGAGACCCAGTACTTC
.	14	.	TRBV7-2	TRBJ1-6	CAGSFWDHNSPLHF	TGTGCCGGCAGCTTTTGGGATCATAATTCACCCCTCCACTTT
.	17	.	TRBV11-1	TRBJ2-7	CASSLGPTGYNSYEQYF	TGTGCCAGCAGCTTAGGCCCAACGGGGTACAACTCCTACGAGCAGTACTTC
.	14	once	TRBV11-2	TRBJ2-7	CASSLADSYYEQYF	TGTGCCAGCAGCTTAGCCGACAGTTACTACGAGCAGTACTTC
TRBD1	13	.	TRBV7-3	TRBJ2-3	CASRQGLTDTQYF	TGTGCCAGCCGACAGGGGCTCACAGATACGCAGTATTTT
.	17	.	TRBV12-3/TRBV12-4	TRBJ2-6	CASSLPETPSGANVPTF	TGTGCCAGCAGCTTACCCGAAACTCCCTCTGGGGCCAACGTCCCGACTTTC
.	12	.	TRBV29-1	TRBJ1-2	CSVGAGVYGYTF	TGCAGCGTTGGAGCTGGGGTCTATGGCTACACCTTC
TRBD2	17	.	TRBV9	TRBJ2-7	CASSVGPSGGSTYEQYF	TGTGCCAGCAGCGTAGGTCCTAGCGGGGGGTCCACATACGAGCAGTACTTC
.	17	.	TRBV4-1	TRBJ2-3	CASSQEPKGYWTDTQYF	TGCGCCAGCAGCCAAGAACCGAAGGGGTATTGGACAGATACGCAGTATTTT
TRBD1	13	.	TRBV20-1	TRBJ1-1	CSAALTGGTEAFF	TGCAGTGCTGCCCTTACAGGGGGCACTGAAGCTTTCTTT
TRBD2	17	.	TRBV2	TRBJ2-5	CASSDIAGGPYQETQYF	TGTGCCAGCAGTGATATAGCGGGGGGCCCGTACCAAGAGACCCAGTACTTC
.	17	.	TRBV7-3	TRBJ2-1	CASSFTGTPSSTSEQFF	TGTGCCAGCAGCTTTACAGGGACCCCCTCCTCTACGAGTGAGCAGTTCTTC
.	17	.	TRBV4-3	TRBJ2-4	CASSPLAAGLAKNIQYF	TGCGCCAGCAGCCCTCTAGCTGCGGGGCTAGCCAAAAACATTCAGTACTTC
.	14	.	TRBV4-3	TRBJ2-1	CASSWADTYNEQFF	TGCGCCAGCAGCTGGGCGGACACCTACAATGAGCAGTTCTTC
TRBD1	15	.	TRBV7-9	TRBJ2-1	CASNYPDRGDNEQFF	TGTGCCAGCAACTATCCGGACAGGGGTGACAATGAGCAGTTCTTC
TRBD2	15	.	TRBV7-9	TRBJ2-7	CASSLRRGDTYEQYF	TGTGCCAGCAGCTTAAGGCGGGGGGATACCTACGAGCAATACTTC
.	14	few	TRBV7-9	TRBJ2-4	CASSVVPGVGEQYF	TGTGCCAGCAGCGTAGTGCCAGGGGTCGGGGAGCAGTACTTC